A selection of T cell receptor beta chains follows, all from one sample in a study of cytomegalovirus exposure and HLA in healthy donors. Profiling relied on immunoSEQ multiplex PCR, and the TCRdb table lists in-frame clones only, not all of them. The sample consists of some 210,000 clones, around 81% of them appearing once. The source material was PBMCs. Every receptor here comes from a woman aged 50 to 60 in good health and CMV-seropositive. Both conserved end residues are part of each CDR3. The D gene is left open where the match is weak. Only some rows state a clone size, as once, few, many or a class for expanded clones.

v_gene: TRBV10-2
d_gene: -
len: 15
j_gene: TRBJ1-1
abundance: few
CDR3nt: TGCGCCAGCAGTGGGGGTCGGGGGAGGGACACTGAAGCTTTCTTT
CDR3aa: CASSGGRGRDTEAFF

v_gene: TRBV5-1
d_gene: TRBD1
len: 16
j_gene: TRBJ1-4
abundance: once
CDR3nt: TGCGCCAGCAGCTTGGGACAGGGAGGCCCTAATGAAAAACTGTTTTTT
CDR3aa: CASSLGQGGPNEKLFF

v_gene: TRBV5-4
d_gene: -
len: 14
j_gene: TRBJ1-1
abundance: -
CDR3nt: TGTGCCAGCAGCTTGGGGGCCCTGGGCACTGAAGCTTTCTTT
CDR3aa: CASSLGALGTEAFF

v_gene: TRBV5-4
d_gene: -
len: 16
j_gene: TRBJ1-4
abundance: few
CDR3nt: TGTGCCAGCAGCTTGGGGAGTTCGCCGGGAAATGAAAAACTGTTTTTT
CDR3aa: CASSLGSSPGNEKLFF

v_gene: TRBV6-5
d_gene: -
len: 14
j_gene: TRBJ1-2
abundance: once
CDR3nt: TGTGCCAGCAGTTTAGACCGGGACCAGGGGAGCTACACCTTC
CDR3aa: CASSLDRDQGSYTF

v_gene: TRBV19
d_gene: TRBD1
len: 16
j_gene: TRBJ1-5
abundance: -
CDR3nt: TGTGCCAGTAGTAGTTCCGGGACAGGGGGCAATCAGCCCCAGCATTTT
CDR3aa: CASSSSGTGGNQPQHF

v_gene: TRBV5-1
d_gene: -
len: 13
j_gene: TRBJ1-1
abundance: -
CDR3nt: TGCGCCAGCAGCTTGTCGGGGGTCACTGAAGCTTTCTTT
CDR3aa: CASSLSGVTEAFF

v_gene: TRBV28
d_gene: -
len: 14
j_gene: TRBJ1-1
abundance: -
CDR3nt: TGTGCCAGCACCTTGGTGGGCGCGGGAACTGAAGCTTTCTTT
CDR3aa: CASTLVGAGTEAFF

v_gene: TRBV28
d_gene: TRBD1
len: 14
j_gene: TRBJ1-1
abundance: few
CDR3nt: TGTGCCAGCAGTAATAGGGACAGGGGCACTGAAGCTTTCTTT
CDR3aa: CASSNRDRGTEAFF

v_gene: TRBV18
d_gene: TRBD1
len: 14
j_gene: TRBJ1-2
abundance: -
CDR3nt: TGTGCCAGCTCACCAGACAGGGGCGACTATGGCTACACCTTC
CDR3aa: CASSPDRGDYGYTF

v_gene: TRBV27
d_gene: -
len: 11
j_gene: TRBJ2-1
abundance: -
CDR3nt: TGTGCCAGCAGTTGGGGCCATGAGCAGTTCTTC
CDR3aa: CASSWGHEQFF

v_gene: TRBV29-1
d_gene: TRBD1
len: 16
j_gene: TRBJ2-2
abundance: -
CDR3nt: TGCAGCGTTACGACAGGGTCCACTTCGAACACCGGGGAGCTGTTTTTT
CDR3aa: CSVTTGSTSNTGELFF

v_gene: TRBV5-6
d_gene: -
len: 14
j_gene: TRBJ1-2
abundance: -
CDR3nt: TGTGCCAGCAGCTTGGGGCGGGTCCTCTATGGCTACACCTTC
CDR3aa: CASSLGRVLYGYTF

v_gene: TRBV30
d_gene: TRBD2
len: 16
j_gene: TRBJ2-3
abundance: -
CDR3nt: TGTGCCTGGAGCAAACTAGCGGGGGGTAGCACAGATACGCAGTATTTT
CDR3aa: CAWSKLAGGSTDTQYF

v_gene: TRBV7-9
d_gene: -
len: 14
j_gene: TRBJ1-4
abundance: -
CDR3nt: TGTTCCAGCAGCAAAATAGGGGAGGGGGAAAAACTGTTTTTT
CDR3aa: CSSSKIGEGEKLFF

v_gene: TRBV9
d_gene: -
len: 14
j_gene: TRBJ1-6
abundance: -
CDR3nt: TGTGCCAGCAGCGAAGGGAGGGTAAGCTCACCCCTCCACTTT
CDR3aa: CASSEGRVSSPLHF

v_gene: TRBV6-4
d_gene: TRBD1
len: 16
j_gene: TRBJ1-2
abundance: -
CDR3nt: TGTGCCAGCAGCAGTGGGCCTTGGGGACAGGGGAATGGCTACACCTTC
CDR3aa: CASSSGPWGQGNGYTF

v_gene: TRBV29-1
d_gene: -
len: 13
j_gene: TRBJ2-3
abundance: -
CDR3nt: TGCAGCGTTGGACAGAATTTGGCAGATACGCAGTATTTT
CDR3aa: CSVGQNLADTQYF

v_gene: TRBV7-2
d_gene: TRBD2
len: 15
j_gene: TRBJ2-5
abundance: -
CDR3nt: TGTGCCAGCAGCCAAGATCGGGGGGGCCAAGAGACCCAGTACTTC
CDR3aa: CASSQDRGGQETQYF

v_gene: TRBV7-9
d_gene: -
len: 14
j_gene: TRBJ1-1
abundance: -
CDR3nt: TGTGCCAGCATCCCCCAGAGGCAGTTCAGTCGGGCTTTCTTT
CDR3aa: CASIPQRQFSRAFF